A selection of T cell receptor beta chains follows, all from one sample in a study of regulatory T cells in long-lasting Graves disease. One entry per CDR3 protein, called by TCRdb with MiXCR from the multiplex PCR reads. The sample holds 600,000 to 800,000 distinct CDR3 sequences, around 30% seen once. The material was peripheral blood mononuclear cells (PBMCs), obtained when the disease was refractory, from a patient treated with antithyroid drugs. The receptors derive from a female donor with Graves disease. Both conserved end residues are part of each CDR3. The D gene is left open where the match is weak. Not all rows give a size; the values are once, few, many and, for expanded clones, a class.

TRBV7-9	TRBJ2-7	.	15	.	TGTGCCAGCAGCGCCTACAGGGTAGGTAACTACGAGCAGTACTTC	CASSAYRVGNYEQYF
TRBV12-3/TRBV12-4	TRBJ1-1	few	16	.	TGTGCCAGCAGTTTAGGACAGGTTAATTTTCGGGTTGAAGCTTTCTTT	CASSLGQVNFRVEAFF
TRBV28	TRBJ1-1	many	14	.	TGTGCCAGCAGGCCACATGGCATGAACACTGAAGCTTTCTTT	CASRPHGMNTEAFF
TRBV9	TRBJ1-4	.	12	.	TGTGCCAGCAGCGTAGAAGGCCGAGGTCTCGTTTTT	CASSVEGRGLVF
TRBV20-1	TRBJ2-5	.	14	TRBD1	TGCAGTGCTAGAGGGGGACAGTTCCAAGAGACCCAGTACTTC	CSARGGQFQETQYF
TRBV30	TRBJ2-6	.	13	.	TGTGCCTGGAGTGTTGCTGGGGCCAACGTCCTGACTTTC	CAWSVAGANVLTF
TRBV12-5	TRBJ2-7	.	15	TRBD1	TGTGCTAGTGGTTTGGAGGGACAGGGGCCTTACGAGCAGTACTTC	CASGLEGQGPYEQYF
TRBV7-9	TRBJ2-7	.	11	.	TGTGCCAGCTGCAGGGAGGACGAGCAGTACTTC	CASCREDEQYF
TRBV7-9	TRBJ1-6	few	16	.	TGTGCCAGCAGCTCCCCGCCCAGGACGAGTAATTCACCCCTCCACTTT	CASSSPPRTSNSPLHF
TRBV12-3/TRBV12-4	TRBJ2-2	.	16	TRBD2	TGTGCCAGCAGTCCTATTGGTAGCGGGAAGGTCGGGGAGCTGTTTTTT	CASSPIGSGKVGELFF
TRBV7-9	TRBJ2-7	.	15	TRBD2	TGTGCCAGCAGCTTTTCCCCTAGCGGGAACTACGAGCAGTACTTC	CASSFSPSGNYEQYF
TRBV27	TRBJ1-2	.	14	.	TGTGCCAGCAGGGGCAGGGAGATTTTATATGGCTACACCTTC	CASRGREILYGYTF
TRBV13	TRBJ1-2	.	12	.	TGTGCCAGCAGCTTAGGGGCACGGGGCTACACCTTC	CASSLGARGYTF
TRBV30	TRBJ2-7	.	12	.	TGTGCCTGGAGTGCCCAGATCTACGAGCAGTACTTC	CAWSAQIYEQYF
TRBV6-1	TRBJ1-3	.	15	.	TGTGCCAGCACCGATCGGGAATTTTCTGGAAACACCATATATTTT	CASTDREFSGNTIYF
TRBV29-1	TRBJ1-2	.	13	.	TGCAGCGTTGAAATGAGGCTGACACCAGCCTACACCTTC	CSVEMRLTPAYTF
TRBV6-1	TRBJ1-2	few	13	.	TGTGCCAGCAGTACACTGGGGGGCTATGGCTACACCTTC	CASSTLGGYGYTF
TRBV5-1	TRBJ2-7	few	14	.	TGCGCCAGCAGCTTGTCGGCAGGGGCCTACGAGCAGTACTTC	CASSLSAGAYEQYF
TRBV6-2/TRBV6-3	TRBJ2-2	few	16	.	TGTGCCAGCTCTCGAAGTGGGATTTCGAACACCGGGGAGCTGTTTTTT	CASSRSGISNTGELFF
TRBV6-1	TRBJ2-1	.	16	TRBD2	TGTGCCAGCAGTGAAGGGACTAGCGGGAGAATCAATGAGCAGTTCTTC	CASSEGTSGRINEQFF
TRBV6-2/TRBV6-3	TRBJ1-1	.	17	.	TGTGCCAGCAGTTTACTTCAGACAGGCCCTTCGAACACTGAAGCTTTCTTT	CASSLLQTGPSNTEAFF
TRBV7-6	TRBJ1-5	few	13	.	TGTGCCAGCAGCTCCAGTATCAATCAGCCCCAGCATTTT	CASSSSINQPQHF
TRBV5-1	TRBJ2-7	.	15	TRBD1	TGCGCCAGCAGCTCACGCGTACAGGGGCCCTACGAGCAGTACTTC	CASSSRVQGPYEQYF
TRBV12-3/TRBV12-4	TRBJ2-7	.	14	TRBD1	TGTGCCAGCAGTTCCCCAGACAGGGCCCACGAGCAGTACTTC	CASSSPDRAHEQYF
TRBV18	TRBJ1-1	.	14	.	TGTGCCAGCTCACCCGGCCCGAAGGTTGCTGAAGCTTTCTTT	CASSPGPKVAEAFF
TRBV11-2	TRBJ2-7	.	16	TRBD2	TGTGCCAGCAGCCCCAGAGTAGCGGGAGGGCCCTACGAGCGGTACTTC	CASSPRVAGGPYERYF
TRBV28	TRBJ1-1	many	13	.	TGTGCCAGCAGTTTAGACGGGGTTGCTGAAGCTTTCTTT	CASSLDGVAEAFF
TRBV6-5	TRBJ1-2	many	15	.	TGTGCCAGCAGTTACTCCGACAGTTCATCCTATGGCTACACCTTC	CASSYSDSSSYGYTF
TRBV12-3/TRBV12-4	TRBJ1-2	.	14	.	TGTGCCAGCAGTTTAGATACCTCTTCCTATGGCTACACCTTC	CASSLDTSSYGYTF
TRBV7-2	TRBJ1-1	.	13	.	TGTGCCAGCAGCAACGTCCCCAACATTGAAGCTTTCTTT	CASSNVPNIEAFF
TRBV12-3/TRBV12-4	TRBJ1-5	many	12	.	TGTGCCAGCAGTCTTGTTCGGCAGCCCCAGCATTTT	CASSLVRQPQHF
TRBV20-1	TRBJ2-7	few	14	.	TGCAGTGCTAGAGGGGATGGGGTTCGTTACGAGCAGTACTTC	CSARGDGVRYEQYF
TRBV7-9	TRBJ1-5	.	14	TRBD1	TGTGCCAGCAGCCAGCAGGGGGACTTTCAGCCCCAGCATTTT	CASSQQGDFQPQHF
TRBV5-1	TRBJ1-2	.	15	TRBD1	TGCGCCAGCAGCTTGGGGGGACAGGGCCCCTATGGCTACACCTTC	CASSLGGQGPYGYTF
TRBV19	TRBJ1-1	.	14	.	TGTGCCAGTAGTATAACCTGGGGAGGGACTGAAGCTTTCTTT	CASSITWGGTEAFF
TRBV20-1	TRBJ1-2	.	17	.	TGCAGTGCTAGAGATATAGGGCTGGCCCAACCTAACTATGGCTACACCTTC	CSARDIGLAQPNYGYTF
TRBV18	TRBJ1-1	few	12	.	TGTGCCAGCTCACCACCGAACGAAGAAGCTTTCTTT	CASSPPNEEAFF
TRBV2	TRBJ1-6	.	17	.	TGTGCCAGCAGAAGACCCCGTGGAGGGGCCCCTAGCTCACCCCTCCACTTT	CASRRPRGGAPSSPLHF
TRBV5-5	TRBJ2-4	once	22	TRBD1	TGTGCCAGCAGCCACATACTTTTGATGGACAGGGGGTCCCCCCTAGCCAAAAACATTCAGTACTTC	CASSHILLMDRGSPLAKNIQYF
TRBV28	TRBJ1-1	.	16	.	TGTGCCAGCAGTTTAACCCACGGGACACTGAACACTGAAGCTTTCTTT	CASSLTHGTLNTEAFF
TRBV15	TRBJ2-7	many	15	TRBD2	TGTGCCACCAGCAGGGAGGGCGGGAGCTCCTACGAGCAGTACTTC	CATSREGGSSYEQYF
TRBV12-3/TRBV12-4	TRBJ2-1	.	12	.	TGTGCCAGCAGTCCCGAGTACAATGAGCAGTTCTTC	CASSPEYNEQFF
TRBV5-1	TRBJ2-7	few	12	.	TGCGCCAGCAGGGACGGACCCTACGAGCAGTACTTC	CASRDGPYEQYF
TRBV6-1	TRBJ1-5	.	14	TRBD1	TGTGCCAGCGCAGGGACAGGGAGCAATCAGCCCCAGCATTTT	CASAGTGSNQPQHF